This is a list of T cell receptor beta chains from one sample in a study of Graves' ophthalmopathy and Graves' hyperthyroidism. In TCRdb, the multiplex PCR reads were re-called with MiXCR into one record per CDR3 protein. The sample yields 680,000 or so distinct CDR3 sequences, about a fifth seen once. Material for sequencing was peripheral blood. All receptors come from a woman under 30 with stable Graves' hyperthyroidism. Some clones in this sample may be carry-over from other donors' samples. Each CDR3 is given with its conserved first and last residue.

j_call	v_call	cdr3_aa
TRBJ1-6	TRBV19	CASSISGQGNSPLHF
TRBJ2-7	TRBV5-1	CASWEGSSYEQYF
TRBJ1-3	TRBV6-4	CASSERDRGNTIYF
TRBJ1-6	TRBV6-2/TRBV6-3	CASSYELGPLHF
TRBJ2-5	TRBV11-2	CASSLEPAGGAETQYF
TRBJ1-6	TRBV5-1	CASSATAGGARAPLHF
TRBJ1-5	TRBV4-1	CASSQDLGRRSNQPQHF
TRBJ1-1	TRBV29-1	CSVGESLNTEAFF
TRBJ2-7	TRBV6-5	CASSSQDRGQYEQYF
TRBJ2-2	TRBV3-1	CASSQLDSDTGELFF
TRBJ1-5	TRBV6-5	CASSYGGINQPQHF
TRBJ2-4	TRBV2	CASSEVPPGLHWSLAKNIQYF
TRBJ1-1	TRBV11-1	CASSFGRELNTEAFF
TRBJ2-7	TRBV29-1	CSAQERRTSAYEQYF
TRBJ2-2	TRBV7-9	CASSRDRANTGELFF
TRBJ2-7	TRBV20-1	CSARGFGYEQYF
TRBJ1-1	TRBV5-1	CASSLDLLNTEAFF
TRBJ2-7	TRBV28	CASSFRLAGVYEQYF
TRBJ1-6	TRBV6-5	CASSYSTGGTGSPLHF
TRBJ2-6	TRBV12-3/TRBV12-4	CASSSSDSGANVLTF
TRBJ1-1	TRBV13	CASSFWGVGTEAFF
TRBJ2-2	TRBV5-1	CASSLGRAYTRELFF
TRBJ2-7	TRBV10-3	CAIKRTSDLDEQYF
TRBJ1-1	TRBV11-1	CASSLPKGRGNTEAFF
TRBJ1-6	TRBV7-2	CASSGGRSGFYNSPLHF
TRBJ1-5	TRBV12-3/TRBV12-4	CASSPTQGPHQPQHF
TRBJ1-2	TRBV6-5	CASKGPAYGYTF
TRBJ2-5	TRBV11-2	CASSVSAGTSETQYF
TRBJ1-1	TRBV20-1	CTGAPGLNTEAFF
TRBJ2-5	TRBV5-5	CASSPRTGHQETQYF
TRBJ1-5	TRBV3-1	CASSQGSYSNQPQHF
TRBJ1-1	TRBV15	CATSRRGQITEAFF
TRBJ2-7	TRBV7-9	CASSLRDTHEQYF
TRBJ1-4	TRBV30	CAWNRGIGEYSTNEKLFF
TRBJ1-2	TRBV4-1	CASSQDGAGGYGYTF
TRBJ2-7	TRBV29-1	CSVSDSYEQYF
TRBJ1-6	TRBV27	CASSPPDSPLHF
TRBJ2-7	TRBV4-2	CASSDGRSYEQYF
TRBJ2-7	TRBV4-1	CASSQVTTGTSYEQYF
TRBJ1-1	TRBV7-3	CASSSTGGMSEAFF
TRBJ1-5	TRBV6-5	CARRSSGGGVNQPQHF
TRBJ1-6	TRBV14	CASSQVGSWQGAPLHF
TRBJ1-1	TRBV20-1	CSAGKTGVITEAFF
TRBJ2-7	TRBV7-8	CASSLASWGSFYEQYF
TRBJ2-5	TRBV9	CASSVVDDATQYF
TRBJ1-1	TRBV5-1	CASRPVGRSEAFF
TRBJ1-1	TRBV5-1	CASSPAGGLNTEAFF
TRBJ1-5	TRBV12-3/TRBV12-4	CASSLVRQGQPQHF
TRBJ1-2	TRBV20-1	CSARPGVGTFAGYTF
TRBJ2-7	TRBV20-1	CSARDAADVSYEQYF
TRBJ2-2	TRBV6-2/TRBV6-3	CASSYVGKVTGELFF